This T cell receptor (beta chain) was identified during a study of OX40 agonist ivuxolimab in advanced cancers. About the study: Ivuxolimab was delivered to patients intravenously every 2 weeks at doses spanning 0.01 to 10 mg/kg. General study results and limits: Within 6 weeks, CD4+ and CD8+ blood T cells expanded clonally at 0.1 to 3.0 mg/kg. Expanded peripheral T-cell antigen specificity went undetermined.

As for this clone: The antigen remains unidentified.

CDR1 and CDR2 (germline): SGHAT, FQNNGV. The CDR3 sequence is 13 residues long. Trimming shortened V by 0 bases and J by 6 bases, and 5 bases separated the two germline ends. No patient had autoimmune disease or received systemic immunosuppression. Some clones are missing from TCRdb's copy, which holds only in-frame ones; the method was immunoSEQ multiplex PCR. The table has 70,000 to 75,000 clones, around 81% seen once. The input for sequencing was CD4+ or CD8+ T cells sorted from blood, taken in a trial of the OX40 agonist ivuxolimab. The sequence derives from an adult with an advanced solid tumor such as melanoma, head and neck, liver or kidney cancer. The gene calls are TRBV11-2 and TRBJ2-2; D not certain. The DNA for the CDR3 is TGTGCCAGCAGCTTAGATCACGCCGGGGAGCTGTTTTTT. This translates into CASSLDHAGELFF.